This note documents a single T cell receptor (beta chain) sequence. The sample originates from a study of shared clonotypes between healthy human individuals. Trimming left V 5 bases short and J 4 bases short, with 11 bases between. Germline CDR1 and CDR2: LNHDA and SQIVND (reference sequence). The CDR3 has 13 residues. The repertoire was sequenced with immunoSEQ multiplex PCR; TCRdb's copy has only in-frame clones and lacks some. The repertoire holds some 2,500,000 clones, approximately 90% seen once, with 0.37% in the top ten. The receptor comes from a man aged 18 to 29 in good health. Some clones in this sample may be carry-over from other donors' samples. Sequencing was carried out using naive CD4+ T cells from PBMCs. Described subset: CD45RA+ positively selected. The rearrangement links TRBV19 to TRBJ1-2, with D uncertain. In nucleotides, the CDR3 is TGTGCCAGTAGTTTGGTAACCCTCTATGGCTACACCTTC. Translating it yields CASSLVTLYGYTF.